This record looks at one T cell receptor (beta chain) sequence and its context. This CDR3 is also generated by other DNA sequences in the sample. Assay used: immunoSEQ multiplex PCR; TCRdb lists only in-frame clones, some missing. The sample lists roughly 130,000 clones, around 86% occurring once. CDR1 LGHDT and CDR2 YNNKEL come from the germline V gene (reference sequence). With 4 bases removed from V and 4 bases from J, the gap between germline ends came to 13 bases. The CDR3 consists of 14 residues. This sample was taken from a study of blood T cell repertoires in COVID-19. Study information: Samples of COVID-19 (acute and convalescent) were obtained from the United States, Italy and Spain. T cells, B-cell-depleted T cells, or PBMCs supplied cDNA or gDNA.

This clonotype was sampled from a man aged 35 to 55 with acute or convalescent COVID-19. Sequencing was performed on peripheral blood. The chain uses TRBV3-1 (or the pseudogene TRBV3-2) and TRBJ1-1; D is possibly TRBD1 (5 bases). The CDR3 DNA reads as TGTGCCAGCAGCCCCGGGGGGGACCGCACTGAAGCTTTCTTT. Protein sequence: CASSPGGDRTEAFF.